The clone carrying this T cell receptor (beta chain) has a handful of counts. What it binds is unknown. This record belongs to a study of Ad26.COV2.S vaccination and SARS-CoV-2 variants. Study information: Sample donor was a member of the COV1001 Ad26.COV2.S trial arm. The vaccine Ad26.COV2.S was put into the muscle once, or twice with 56 days between.

Indicated treatment: some 19 received Ad26.COV2.S at low or high dose, single or two shots; 5 received placebo; per-sample allocation not given. Samples analyzed were those drawn on day 63 after the first vaccine or placebo injection. Study-level findings and limits: Reported findings describe substantial breadth in spike-specific CD8+ and CD4+ T cell responses following vaccination. Measurements of TCR breadth and depth may have given underestimates of the total T cell responses.

The protocol was immunoSEQ multiplex PCR, while the TCRdb copy is restricted to in-frame clones and leaves out a portion. The repertoire holds around 380,000 clones, with 75% to 90% as singletons. Trimming stripped 5 bases from V and 1 base from J, with 12 bases between. Per the germline V gene, CDR1 is MDHEN and CDR2 is SYDVKM. The CDR3 contains 14 residues. This chain connects TRBV28 to TRBJ2-7; D ambiguous. This TCR was recovered from a person aged 18 to 65 who received the Ad26.COV2.S COVID-19 vaccine or a placebo. The input for sequencing was peripheral blood, taken in a trial of Ad26.COV2.S vaccine versus placebo. The CDR3 DNA sequence: TGTGCCAGCAGTCCACCGGGTCGATCCTACGAGCAGTACTTC. This encodes CASSPPGRSYEQYF.